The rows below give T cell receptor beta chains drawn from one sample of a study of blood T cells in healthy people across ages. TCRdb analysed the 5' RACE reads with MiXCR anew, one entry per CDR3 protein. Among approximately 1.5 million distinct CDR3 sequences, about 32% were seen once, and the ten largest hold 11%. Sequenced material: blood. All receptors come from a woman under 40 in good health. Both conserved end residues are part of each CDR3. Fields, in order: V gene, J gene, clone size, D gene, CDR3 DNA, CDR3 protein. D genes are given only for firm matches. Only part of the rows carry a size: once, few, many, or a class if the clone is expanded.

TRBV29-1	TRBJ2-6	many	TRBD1	TGCAGCGTTTCCCGGGACAGGTTGATCTCTGGGGCCAACGTCCTGACTTTC	CSVSRDRLISGANVLTF
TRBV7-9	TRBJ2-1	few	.	TGTGCCAGCAGCCCTCAGAATCCCGGCGATGAGCAGTTCTTC	CASSPQNPGDEQFF
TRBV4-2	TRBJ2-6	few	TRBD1	TGTGCCAGCAGTCCTGGACAGGGGGCCCTTGCTGGGGCCAACGTCCTGACTTTC	CASSPGQGALAGANVLTF
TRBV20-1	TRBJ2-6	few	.	TGCAGTGCTACCGGGGCCCTTTCTGGGGCCAACGTCCTGACTTTC	CSATGALSGANVLTF
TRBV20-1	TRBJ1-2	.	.	TGCAGTGCCTCCGCCCGATCCTGGGGTTCCGGCTACACCTTC	CSASARSWGSGYTF
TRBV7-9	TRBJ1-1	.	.	TGTGCCAGCAGCTTAGTCCTGGGATTGAACACTGAAGCTTTCTTT	CASSLVLGLNTEAFF
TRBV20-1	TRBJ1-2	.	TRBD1	TGCAGTGCAACGACAGGGTATGGCTACACCTTC	CSATTGYGYTF
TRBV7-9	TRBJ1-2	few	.	TGTGCCAGCAGCTTGGGAATATATAACTATGGCTACACCTTC	CASSLGIYNYGYTF
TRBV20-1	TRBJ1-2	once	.	TGCAGTACTAGTGAAGGAGGGGGAGTGGTTGGCTACACCTTC	CSTSEGGGVVGYTF
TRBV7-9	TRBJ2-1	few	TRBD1	TGTGCCAGCAGCTTAAACAGGGGGCTGTCCTACAATGAGCAGTTCTTC	CASSLNRGLSYNEQFF
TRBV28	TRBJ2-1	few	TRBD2	TGTGCCAGCAGTCCCCTGGGGGGACTATACAATGAGCAGTTCTTC	CASSPLGGLYNEQFF
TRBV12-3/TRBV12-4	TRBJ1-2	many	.	TGTGCCAGCAGTTTTGAGGGGTTCGGCTATGGCTACACCTTC	CASSFEGFGYGYTF
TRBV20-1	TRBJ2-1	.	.	TGCAGTGCTACTCGGGACGGTAGCTCCTACAATGAGCAGTTCTTC	CSATRDGSSYNEQFF
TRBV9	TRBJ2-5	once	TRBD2	TGTGCCAGCAGCGGACAGCGGGGGGCCAGGGAGACCCAGTACTTC	CASSGQRGARETQYF
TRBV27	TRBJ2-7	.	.	TGTGCCAGCAGTTTACAGGGACCAGAAGAGCAGTACTTT	CASSLQGPEEQYF
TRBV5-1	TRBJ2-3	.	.	TGCGCCAGCAGCTTGGGGGGACTTACGGTAGATACGCAGTATTTT	CASSLGGLTVDTQYF
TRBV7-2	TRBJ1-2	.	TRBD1	TGTGCCAGCCTTACGCGGACAGGGGGTAACTATGGCTACACCTTC	CASLTRTGGNYGYTF
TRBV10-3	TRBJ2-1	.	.	TGTGCCACGAGGGGGGCCGGGGACAATGAGCAGTTCTTC	CATRGAGDNEQFF
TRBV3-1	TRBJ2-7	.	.	TGTGCCAGCAGCTCCATATACAGGGTCGAGCAGTACTTC	CASSSIYRVEQYF
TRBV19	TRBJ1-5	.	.	TGTGCCAGTACCACCTTAGGGCCCAGCAATCAGCCCCAGCATTTT	CASTTLGPSNQPQHF
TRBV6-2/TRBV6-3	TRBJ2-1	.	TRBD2	TGTGCCAGCAGTTACTCGGGACTAGCCCGGCAGTTCTTC	CASSYSGLARQFF
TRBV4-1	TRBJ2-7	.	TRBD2	TGCGCCAGCAGCCAAGGGAGGGCTAGCGGGAGGAACTACGAGCAGTACTTC	CASSQGRASGRNYEQYF
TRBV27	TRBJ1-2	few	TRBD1	TGTGCCAGCAGCCGACAGGGGCCCGCCGTCGGCTATGGCTACACCTTC	CASSRQGPAVGYGYTF
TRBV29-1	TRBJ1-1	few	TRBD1	TGCAGCGTCCCAGGGTGGACAGGGAACACTGAAGCTTTCTTT	CSVPGWTGNTEAFF
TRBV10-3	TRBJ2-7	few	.	TGTGCCATCAGTGAGTCGAAAGGGCGTCACGAGCAGTACTTC	CAISESKGRHEQYF
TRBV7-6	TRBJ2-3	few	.	TGTGCCAGCAGCTTAGAGGTACCCGGAAATACGCAGTATTTT	CASSLEVPGNTQYF